The 32 T cell receptor beta chains presented below share a single source sample, sequenced in a study of shared clonotypes between healthy human individuals. Repertoires were generated with immunoSEQ multiplex PCR, while TCRdb's copy carries only in-frame clones and drops some. In the table there are roughly 2.2 million clones, about nine tenths of which are singletons. The sample consisted of naive CD4+ T cells from PBMCs. The subset was: CD45RA+ positively selected. The receptors come from a young man in good health. Some clones in this sample may be carry-over from other donors' samples.

CDR3 in amino acids: CASSLVTVPPIGLFF. The CDR3 region has the DNA TGTGCCAGCAGTTTGGTTACAGTACCCCCCATCGGGCTGTTTTTT. This sequence joins TRBV28 and TRBJ1-4; D is unresolved. The CDR3 has 15 residues. Trimming stripped 3 bases from V and 14 bases from J, with 22 bases between. Per germline, CDR1 MDHEN and CDR2 SYDVKM.

The rearrangement joins TRBV6-6 to TRBJ2-5, with D maybe TRBD2 (5 bases). The CDR3 is 13 amino acids. V shed 6 bases and J shed 5 bases, with 13 bases lying between them. Germline V gene sequence: CDR1 MNHNY, CDR2 SVGAGI (reference sequence). DNA of the CDR3: TGTGCCAGCAGGGCTGAGGGTTGGGAGACCCAGTACTTC. As protein: CASRAEGWETQYF.

Comments on this clone: Other DNA variants within this sample encode the same CDR3. The gene calls are TRBV28 and TRBJ2-7; 11 bases agree with TRBD2. The trim removed 6 bases at V and 4 bases at J, leaving 8 bases unmatched. CDR3 length: 15 amino acids. In germline, CDR1 is MDHEN, CDR2 SYDVKM. Here the CDR3 reads CASRRTSGRSYEQYF. DNA of the CDR3: TGTGCCAGCAGGCGAACTAGCGGGAGATCTTACGAGCAGTACTTC.

The chain carries TRBV6-5 and TRBJ1-3; no reliable D call. The CDR3 spans 16 residues. V lost 0 bases to trimming and J lost 0 bases, with 9 bases between them. CDR1 is MNHEY, CDR2 SVGAGI, per germline. The CDR3 nucleotides read TGTGCCAGCAGTTACTCGGGCACATACTCTGGAAACACCATATATTTT. Amino acid sequence: CASSYSGTYSGNTIYF.

The J gene is TRBJ2-1, the V gene TRBV7-2; possible D gene TRBD2, 5 bases. The CDR3 sequence is 15 residues long. The V end was cut by 0 bases, the J end by 4 bases, with 10 bases between. The germline V gene encodes CDR1 SGHTA and CDR2 FQGNSA. This CDR3 reads CASSLAGALYNEQFF. CDR3 nucleotide sequence: TGTGCCAGCAGCTTAGCGGGAGCGCTTTACAATGAGCAGTTCTTC. Combining the CDR3 with reference TRBV7-2 and TRBJ2-1 gives the whole variable domain GAGVSQSPSNKVTEKGKDVELRCDPISGHTALYWYRQSLGQGLEFLIYFQGNSAPDKSGLPSDRFSAERTGGSVSTLTIQRTQQEDSAVYLCASSLAGALYNEQFFGPGTRLTVL.

About this clone: The same CDR3 can be traced to other DNA sequences in this sample. This chain joins TRBV2 and TRBJ2-2, with D perhaps matching TRBD2 (5 bases). The CDR3 runs 12 residues. V lost 6 bases and J lost 3, with 5 bases in between. The V gene's germline CDR1 is SNHLY and CDR2 FYNNEI. CDR3 protein: CASSGDTGELFF. CDR3 in DNA: TGTGCCAGCAGCGGGGACACCGGGGAGCTGTTTTTT.

The CDR3 DNA sequence: TGTGCCAGCAGCTTAGCGGCAGGGGTCGATGAGCAGTTCTTC. Amino acid sequence: CASSLAAGVDEQFF. The chain combines TRBV11-2 with TRBJ2-1, with D possibly being TRBD1 (6 bases). Trimming shortened V by 1 base and J by 8 bases, and 12 bases separated the two germline ends. Germline V gene sequence: CDR1 SGHAT, CDR2 FQNNGV. CDR3 length: 14 amino acids.

The V and J genes are TRBV7-3 and TRBJ1-3; D may be TRBD1 (5 bases). Between the trimmed V and J ends, which lost 5 bases and 0 bases, there was a span of 11 bases. This CDR3 is 15 amino acids long. CDR1 is SGHTA, CDR2 FQGTGA, per germline. This CDR3 is CASSRDGSSGNTIYF. The CDR3 DNA follows: TGTGCCAGCAGCAGGGACGGAAGCTCTGGAAACACCATATATTTT.

This clone occurred once. The chain links TRBV19 to TRBJ1-1, with D possibly TRBD1 on 6 matching bases. The germline CDR1 and CDR2 sequences are LNHDA and SQIVND (reference sequence). The V end was cut by 2 bases, the J end by 6 bases, with 13 bases between. The CDR3 contains 14 residues. The CDR3 coding sequence is TGTGCCAGTAGTATAAGGGGGGCACTACCTGAAGCTTTCTTT. Protein: CASSIRGALPEAFF.

The rearrangement links TRBV10-3 to TRBJ1-2; D uncertain. The germline V gene encodes CDR1 ENHRY and CDR2 SYGVKD. V was clipped by 0 bases and J by 2 bases, with 7 bases between them. The CDR3 consists of 14 residues. The CDR3 region has the DNA TGTGCCATCAGTGAGTCTGGGCAGAACTATGGCTACACCTTC. Translating gives CAISESGQNYGYTF.

The V and J genes are TRBV7-9 and TRBJ2-7; D unclear. The CDR3 extends over 13 amino acids. Germline V gene lookup returns CDR1 SEHNR and CDR2 FQNEAQ (reference sequence). V shed 2 bases and J shed 1 base, with 6 bases lying between them. The CDR3 nucleotides are TGTGCCAGCAGCTTACAGGAGTCCTACGAGCAGTACTTC. Residues: CASSLQESYEQYF. Variable domain in full (rest from reference TRBV7-9 and TRBJ2-7): DTGVSQNPRHKITKRGQNVTFRCDPISEHNRLYWYRQTLGQGPEFLTYFQNEAQLEKSRLLSDRFSAERPKGSFSTLEIQRTEQGDSAMYLCASSLQESYEQYFGPGTRLTVT.

This sequence joins TRBV28 and TRBJ1-5; D is undetermined. Between the trimmed V and J ends, which lost 6 bases and 7 bases, there was a span of 10 bases. The CDR3 runs to 12 residues. Germline CDR1 and CDR2: MDHEN and SYDVKM. The CDR3 sequence is CASSDIGQPQHF. The CDR3 DNA is TGTGCCAGCAGCGACATAGGACAGCCCCAGCATTTT.

Remarks on this clone: The sample holds other DNA sequences that translate to the same CDR3. The chain combines TRBV30 with TRBJ1-1; TRBD1 is a possible D gene (5 bases). CDR1 is GTSNPN and CDR2 is SVGIG in the germline V gene (reference sequence). Between the trimmed V and J ends, which lost 4 bases and 1 base, there was a span of 19 bases. This CDR3 has 16 amino acids. The CDR3 nucleotides read TGTGCCTGGACCACATACACGGGGAGGGGGAACACTGAAGCTTTCTTT. This encodes CAWTTYTGRGNTEAFF.

V and J are TRBV23-1 and TRBJ2-1, with 9 bases matching TRBD2. TRBV23-1 is known as an ORF, though its function is uncertain. Trimming removed 1 base from V and 6 bases from J; junction bases left unmatched: 7. The CDR3 runs to 16 residues. The CDR3 DNA reads TGCGCCAGCAGTCAATGGGAGCGGGAGGAAGGCAATGAGCAGTTCTTC. As protein: CASSQWEREEGNEQFF.

J is TRBJ2-1 and V is TRBV6-6; D tentatively fits TRBD1 or TRBD2 (5 bases each). This CDR3 comprises 14 residues. Trimming stripped 6 bases from V and 2 bases from J, with 11 bases between. CDR1 is MNHNY, CDR2 SVGAGI, per germline (reference sequence). CDR3 protein: CASSSGTTYNEQFF. The CDR3 nucleotides read TGTGCCAGCAGCTCGGGGACGACCTACAATGAGCAGTTCTTC.

The J gene is TRBJ2-2, the V gene TRBV7-2; 11 nucleotides line up with TRBD2. V shed 1 base and J 6 bases; nucleotides not matched to a gene: 4. Germline-derived CDR1 and CDR2 are SGHTA and FQGNSA. CDR3 length equals 16 residues. The DNA for the CDR3 is TGTGCCAGCAGCTTAGTTGCTAGCGGGAGGTCCGGGGAGCTGTTTTTT. Protein: CASSLVASGRSGELFF.

V and J are TRBV10-3 and TRBJ2-5; possibly TRBD1 for D (7 bases). Germline CDR1 is ENHRY and CDR2 is SYGVKD. The V gene lost 6 bases and the J gene lost 2 bases, with 10 bases spanning the gap. This CDR3 comprises 13 residues. The CDR3 spells CAIREGQQETQYF. In nucleotides, the CDR3 is TGTGCCATCAGGGAGGGACAGCAAGAGACCCAGTACTTC.

The chain employs TRBV27 and TRBJ2-1, with 7 positions matching TRBD2. This CDR3 has 17 amino acids. Per the germline V gene, CDR1 is MNHEY and CDR2 is SMNVEV (reference sequence). J lost 0 bases, V lost 4 bases, and 9 bases had no gene match. The CDR3 DNA is TGTGCCAGCAGTTCCTCCGTTAGCGGGTCCTCCTACAATGAGCAGTTCTTC. Amino acid sequence: CASSSSVSGSSYNEQFF.

This clone was picked up one time. V and J are TRBV9 and TRBJ2-7, with 8 positions matching TRBD2. The CDR3 is 16 amino acids. The germline gives CDR1 SGDLS, CDR2 YYNGEE. With 4 bases clipped from V and 0 bases from J, the junction kept 9 bases outside the gene matches. CDR3 sequence: CASSIDSGTYSYEQYF. The CDR3 nucleotides read TGTGCCAGCAGCATTGATAGCGGGACATACTCCTACGAGCAGTACTTC.

The V gene is TRBV10-3, the J gene TRBJ2-1, with 9 positions matching TRBD2. The junction had 10 bases not matched to a gene; V was cut back by 10 bases and J by 6 bases. Germline lookup yields CDR1 ENHRY and CDR2 SYGVKD. The CDR3 loop spans 14 amino acids. In DNA, the CDR3 is TGTGCCACCGGGACTAGCTCCGATGTCAATGAGCAGTTCTTC. Residues: CATGTSSDVNEQFF.

J is TRBJ2-1 and V is TRBV4-1; 10 bases fit TRBD2. Germline V lookup: CDR1 MGHRA, CDR2 YSYEKL. V was pared by 1 base and J by 15 bases, with 9 bases of the junction left unmatched. The CDR3 is 14 amino acids. The CDR3 nucleotides are TGCGCCAGCAGCCAAGGGCTTTCCGGGACTAGCGTGTTCTTC. Protein product: CASSQGLSGTSVFF.

This sequence joins TRBV11-2 and TRBJ2-1; TRBD2 might be the D (6 bases). Germline CDR1 SGHAT, CDR2 FQNNGV. The ends were cut back, 1 base at V and 8 bases at J, with 15 bases in the middle. The CDR3 is 15 residues long. The DNA of the CDR3 is TGTGCCAGCAGCTTAGTAGCGGCGGTTTGGGATGAGCAGTTCTTC. It yields the protein CASSLVAAVWDEQFF.

The chain has TRBV6-6 and TRBJ1-5, with 9 bases identical to TRBD1. This CDR3 has 16 amino acids. Germline CDR1 MNHNY, CDR2 SVGAGI (reference sequence). The ends lost 2 bases at V and 4 bases at J; junction bases unmatched: 6. CDR3 residues: CASSYGTGMSNQPQHF. CDR3 bases: TGTGCCAGCAGTTACGGGACAGGGATGTCAAATCAGCCCCAGCATTTT.

The chain has TRBV6-1 and TRBJ2-7, with 8 bases lining up with TRBD1. Losses at the gene ends were 4 bases for V and 2 bases for J; bases not matched to a gene: 4. The CDR3 has 14 amino acids. Germline values: CDR1 MNHNS, CDR2 SASEGT. DNA of the CDR3: TGTGCCAGCAGTGCGAGGACAGGGCCCTACGAGCAGTACTTC. Encoded protein: CASSARTGPYEQYF.

This rearrangement joins TRBV5-1 to TRBJ2-2, with D possibly TRBD2 on 5 matching bases. CDR1 is SGHRS, CDR2 YFSETQ, per germline. V lost 1 base, J lost 4 bases, and 17 bases lay in between. This CDR3 has 17 amino acids. The CDR3 spells CASSLYAGVQRTGELFF. The CDR3 DNA sequence: TGCGCCAGCAGCTTGTACGCCGGGGTTCAACGCACCGGGGAGCTGTTTTTT.

This chain joins TRBV28 and TRBJ1-5; a possible D gene is TRBD1 (5 bases). Trimming cost V 9 bases and J 1 base, with 7 bases left between them. The germline V gene has CDR1 MDHEN and CDR2 SYDVKM. The CDR3 is made up of 12 amino acids. CDR3 bases: TGTGCCAGTTGGGACAGCAATCAGCCCCAGCATTTT. Amino acids: CASWDSNQPQHF.

In this sample, this clone turned up a few times. The rearrangement links TRBV19 to TRBJ1-1; D might be TRBD1 (6 bases). Germline V gives CDR1 LNHDA, CDR2 SQIVND (reference sequence). Trimming shortened V by 8 bases and J by 1 base, and 14 bases separated the two germline ends. The CDR3 is 14 residues long. CDR3 region: CASFGGRPNTEAFF. For the CDR3, the DNA is TGTGCCAGTTTCGGGGGCAGACCGAACACTGAAGCTTTCTTT.

V and J are TRBV5-1 and TRBJ1-5; D uncertain. CDR1 and CDR2 (germline): SGHRS, YFSETQ. Trimming removed 7 bases at V and 1 base at J, with 21 bases between. This CDR3 is built from 17 residues. The CDR3 sequence: CASPPGSSNWSNQPQHF. CDR3 DNA: TGCGCCAGCCCCCCGGGCAGTTCTAATTGGAGCAATCAGCCCCAGCATTTT. Filled out from reference TRBV5-1 and TRBJ1-5, the complete variable domain reads KAGVTQTPRYLIKTRGQQVTLSCSPISGHRSVSWYQQTPGQGLQFLFEYFSETQRNKGNFPGRFSGRQFSNSRSEMNVSTLELGDSALYLCASPPGSSNWSNQPQHFGDGTRLSIL.

This chain joins TRBV5-1 and TRBJ2-7; TRBD1 agrees at 9 bases. The length of the CDR3 is 14 residues. Germline-derived CDR1 and CDR2 are SGHRS and YFSETQ. J gave up 4 bases and V 4 bases, and 6 bases lay outside the gene matches. DNA of the CDR3: TGCGCCAGCAGCCTAAGGACAGGGGTATACGAGCAGTACTTC. The encoded protein is CASSLRTGVYEQYF.

J is TRBJ2-5 and V is TRBV11-2; 16 bases are a match to TRBD2. Germline CDR1 reads SGHAT; CDR2 reads FQNNGV. The CDR3 length is 17 residues. V trimming: 5 bases; J trimming: 5 bases; junction bases outside the gene matches: 8. The CDR3 DNA follows: TGTGCCAGCAGCCCCCCGGGACTAGCGGGAGGGCCGGAGACCCAGTACTTC. Protein: CASSPPGLAGGPETQYF. The whole variable domain, remainder taken from reference TRBV11-2 and TRBJ2-5, is EAGVAQSPRYKIIEKRQSVAFWCNPISGHATLYWYQQILGQGPKLLIQFQNNGVVDDSQLPKDRFSAERLKGVDSTLKIQPAKLEDSAVYLCASSPPGLAGGPETQYFGPGTRLLVL.

Points on this clone: Other nucleotide sequences from this sample produce the same CDR3. The rearrangement joins TRBV5-1 to TRBJ2-1; either TRBD1 or TRBD2 may supply D (5 bases each). The CDR3 contains 15 residues. Germline CDR1 is SGHRS and CDR2 is YFSETQ. Trimming took 4 bases from V and 0 from J, leaving 11 bases between them. The CDR3 sequence: CASSPGTSSYNEQFF. Here the CDR3 DNA reads TGCGCCAGCAGCCCCGGGACGTCCTCCTACAATGAGCAGTTCTTC.

V gene TRBV30 combines with J gene TRBJ2-6, with D tentatively TRBD1 (6 bases). Germline values: CDR1 GTSNPN, CDR2 SVGIG (reference sequence). V was cut by 8 bases and J by 2 bases, with 13 bases left in between. The CDR3 runs to 14 residues. The CDR3 DNA follows: TGTGCCCTTGCCAGGGGCGCTGGGGCCAACGTCCTGACTTTC. This encodes CALARGAGANVLTF. The full variable domain, in which reference TRBV30 and TRBJ2-6 provide the parts outside the CDR3, is SQTIHQWPATLVQPVGSPLSLECTVEGTSNPNLYWYRQAAGRGLQLLFYSVGIGQISSEVPQNLSASRPQDRQFILSSKKLLLSDSGFYLCALARGAGANVLTFGAGSRLTVL.